Listed below are T cell receptor beta chains from one sample, sequenced in a study of blood T cell repertoires in COVID-19. The table came from immunoSEQ multiplex PCR; TCRdb's copy has only in-frame clones and leaves some out. The repertoire holds about 80,000 clones, with around 79% as singletons. Material: peripheral blood. Source of these receptors: a man aged 50 to 60 with active or convalescent COVID-19. Both conserved end residues are part of each CDR3. A D gene is named only where the DNA matches it firmly. Clone size is stated in some rows and not others, as once, few, many or a class when expanded.

J gene: TRBJ2-5
V gene: TRBV2
D gene: TRBD2
clone size: NA
CDR3 protein: CASSQWSGGKRPQYF
CDR3 DNA: TGTGCCAGCAGCCAATGGTCGGGGGGGAAGAGACCCCAGTACTTC

J gene: TRBJ2-5
V gene: TRBV2
D gene: TRBD2
clone size: once
CDR3 protein: CASTPGLVQIQETQYF
CDR3 DNA: TGTGCCAGCACCCCGGGACTAGTCCAAATCCAAGAGACCCAGTACTTC

J gene: TRBJ2-3
V gene: TRBV19
D gene: TRBD2
clone size: few
CDR3 protein: CASSTHPSGGSADTQYF
CDR3 DNA: TGTGCCAGTAGTACTCACCCTAGCGGGGGTAGCGCAGATACGCAGTATTTT

J gene: TRBJ2-5
V gene: TRBV6-2/TRBV6-3
D gene: NA
clone size: NA
CDR3 protein: CASSYPTRLRGTQYF
CDR3 DNA: TGTGCCAGCAGTTACCCTACTAGGTTACGAGGGACCCAGTACTTC

J gene: TRBJ2-7
V gene: TRBV5-5
D gene: NA
clone size: NA
CDR3 protein: CASSLPGIIYEQYF
CDR3 DNA: TGTGCCAGCAGCTTGCCGGGGATTATATACGAGCAGTACTTC

J gene: TRBJ2-1
V gene: TRBV11-1
D gene: NA
clone size: NA
CDR3 protein: CASSLWGGRSVNEQFF
CDR3 DNA: TGTGCCAGCAGCTTATGGGGGGGGCGATCCGTCAATGAGCAGTTCTTC

J gene: TRBJ1-2
V gene: TRBV4-2
D gene: NA
clone size: few
CDR3 protein: CASSQVSVRGASPNYGYTF
CDR3 DNA: TGTGCCAGCAGCCAAGTATCAGTCAGGGGCGCCTCACCTAACTATGGCTACACCTTC

J gene: TRBJ2-6
V gene: TRBV19
D gene: NA
clone size: NA
CDR3 protein: CASSPSYSSGANVLTF
CDR3 DNA: TGTGCCAGTAGTCCAAGCTACAGCTCTGGGGCCAACGTCCTGACTTTC

J gene: TRBJ2-1
V gene: TRBV2
D gene: TRBD1
clone size: NA
CDR3 protein: CASRQGAMYNEQFF
CDR3 DNA: TGTGCCAGCAGACAGGGGGCGATGTACAATGAGCAGTTCTTC

J gene: TRBJ2-3
V gene: TRBV4-1
D gene: TRBD2
clone size: few
CDR3 protein: CASSQERLASGGDTQYF
CDR3 DNA: TGCGCCAGCAGCCAAGAGAGACTAGCATCGGGGGGAGATACGCAGTATTTT

J gene: TRBJ1-6
V gene: TRBV19
D gene: TRBD1
clone size: few
CDR3 protein: CASSLQAPGGSYNSPLHF
CDR3 DNA: TGTGCCAGTAGTCTCCAAGCCCCAGGGGGCTCCTATAATTCACCCCTCCACTTT

J gene: TRBJ1-1
V gene: TRBV2
D gene: NA
clone size: few
CDR3 protein: CASSDVGGTEAFF
CDR3 DNA: TGTGCCAGCAGTGACGTGGGCGGGACTGAAGCTTTCTTT

J gene: TRBJ1-3
V gene: TRBV10-1
D gene: TRBD1
clone size: NA
CDR3 protein: CASRAVGTGLFLASGNTIYF
CDR3 DNA: TGCGCCAGCAGGGCGGTCGGGACAGGGCTCTTTTTGGCCTCTGGAAACACCATATATTTT

J gene: TRBJ2-3
V gene: TRBV11-3
D gene: TRBD2
clone size: NA
CDR3 protein: CASSSGTSGGITTDTQYF
CDR3 DNA: TGTGCCAGCAGCTCCGGGACTAGCGGGGGGATTACCACAGATACGCAGTATTTT

J gene: TRBJ2-5
V gene: TRBV2
D gene: NA
clone size: once
CDR3 protein: CASRAGYQETQYF
CDR3 DNA: TGTGCCAGCAGGGCGGGATACCAAGAGACCCAGTACTTC

J gene: TRBJ1-2
V gene: TRBV10-3
D gene: NA
clone size: NA
CDR3 protein: CATGVGQANNYGYTF
CDR3 DNA: TGTGCCACGGGAGTTGGGCAGGCGAATAACTATGGCTACACCTTC

J gene: TRBJ2-3
V gene: TRBV5-1
D gene: NA
clone size: NA
CDR3 protein: CASSLVGGVSTDTQYF
CDR3 DNA: TGCGCCAGCAGCTTGGTAGGGGGGGTTAGCACAGATACGCAGTATTTT